This TCR beta chain was captured by sequencing in a study of blood T cell repertoires in COVID-19. Repertoires were generated with immunoSEQ multiplex PCR, while TCRdb's copy carries only in-frame clones and drops some. The sample carries about 260,000 clones, around 87% recorded once. V dropped 2 bases and J dropped 2 bases, with 13 bases sitting between them. The CDR3 is 15 amino acids. Per the germline V gene, CDR1 is SGHVS and CDR2 is FQNEAQ. Sequenced input: peripheral blood. The V gene is TRBV7-8, the J gene TRBJ2-7, with D tentatively TRBD1 (5 bases). This receptor was taken from a woman between 45 and 65 years old with acute or convalescent COVID-19. CDR3: CASSLSQGLTYEQYF. In DNA, the CDR3 is TGTGCCAGCAGCTTATCGCAGGGCCTAACCTACGAGCAGTACTTC. Filled out from reference TRBV7-8 and TRBJ2-7, the complete variable domain reads GAGVSQSPRYKVAKRGQDVALRCDPISGHVSLFWYQQALGQGPEFLTYFQNEAQLDKSGLPSDRFFAERPEGSVSTLKIQRTQQEDSAVYLCASSLSQGLTYEQYFGPGTRLTVT.